These 6 T cell receptor beta chains were sequenced from one sample in a study of T-cell reconstitution after alpha-beta-depleted transplantation in children. Unique molecular identifiers were used to barcode this TCRbeta library. In TCRdb, the PCR reads were re-called with MiXCR into one record per CDR3 protein. The sample holds hundreds of thousands of distinct CDR3 sequences, roughly 24% seen once. The sample here was PBMCs, mostly from graft donor cells, taken 360 days after TCRalphabeta/CD19-depleted stem cell transplant. These receptors were taken from a boy under three years old who had a stem cell transplant for acute myeloid leukemia, so the T cells may come from the graft donor.

Ten or more counts support this clonotype. This chain links TRBV5-1 with TRBJ1-3; weak D call: TRBD1 (6 bases). V shed 2 bases and J shed 0 bases, with 6 bases lying between them. CDR3 length equals 14 residues. CDR1 SGHRS and CDR2 YFSETQ come from the germline V gene. The CDR3 sequence is CASSLQGSGNTIYF. CDR3 coding DNA: TGCGCCAGCAGCTTACAGGGCTCTGGAAACACCATATATTTT. The full variable domain, in which reference TRBV5-1 and TRBJ1-3 provide the parts outside the CDR3, is KAGVTQTPRYLIKTRGQQVTLSCSPISGHRSVSWYQQTPGQGLQFLFEYFSETQRNKGNFPGRFSGRQFSNSRSEMNVSTLELGDSALYLCASSLQGSGNTIYFGEGSWLTVV.

This clonotype was found a few times. The J gene is TRBJ2-5, the V gene TRBV12-3 or TRBV12-4; 8 bases fit TRBD1. With 4 bases clipped from V and 5 bases from J, the junction kept 3 bases outside the gene matches. The CDR3 runs to 13 residues. This CDR3 is CASSYDRGETQYF. CDR3 in DNA: TGTGCCAGCAGTTACGACAGGGGCGAGACCCAGTACTTC.

This clonotype was seen at least ten times. The chain recombines TRBV7-2 with TRBJ1-2, with D possibly being TRBD1 (5 bases). V lost 2 bases and J lost 13, with 14 bases in between. The CDR3 contains 12 residues. From germline, CDR1 is SGHTA and CDR2 FQGNSA. The CDR3 loop reads CASSLIPQGITF. CDR3 nucleotide sequence: TGTGCCAGCAGCTTAATCCCGCAGGGCATCACCTTC. Complete variable domain (other parts from reference TRBV7-2 and TRBJ1-2): GAGVSQSPSNKVTEKGKDVELRCDPISGHTALYWYRQSLGQGLEFLIYFQGNSAPDKSGLPSDRFSAERTGGSVSTLTIQRTQQEDSAVYLCASSLIPQGITFGSGTRLTVV.

V gene TRBV7-6 combines with J gene TRBJ2-5; 9 bases are shared with TRBD2. V lost 5 bases and J lost 0; bases outside the gene matches: 10. CDR3 size: 17 residues. CDR1 and CDR2 (germline): SGHVS, FNYEAQ. CDR3 residues: CASSLIRRGGHQETQYF. In nucleotides, the CDR3 is TGTGCCAGCAGCCTGATTCGGCGGGGGGGACACCAAGAGACCCAGTACTTC.

This clonotype has more than one count but fewer than ten. V is TRBV6-1 and J is TRBJ1-5; no clear D. Trimming removed 2 bases from V and 1 base from J, with 6 bases in between. This CDR3 comprises 14 residues. CDR1 and CDR2 (germline): MNHNS, SASEGT. The CDR3: CASSELGSNQPQHF. CDR3 nucleotide sequence: TGTGCCAGCAGTGAACTGGGGAGCAATCAGCCCCAGCATTTT.

In this sample, this clonotype turned up a few times. The CDR3 loop is CASSLGYDSSYNEQFF. In DNA, the CDR3 is TGTGCCAGCAGCTTAGGGTACGACAGCTCCTACAATGAGCAGTTCTTC. The genes are TRBV11-2 and TRBJ2-1, with D perhaps matching TRBD1 (5 bases). This CDR3 is 16 amino acids long. Germline CDR1 SGHAT, CDR2 FQNNGV. V was shortened by 1 base and J by 0 bases, with 10 bases between the two germline ends.